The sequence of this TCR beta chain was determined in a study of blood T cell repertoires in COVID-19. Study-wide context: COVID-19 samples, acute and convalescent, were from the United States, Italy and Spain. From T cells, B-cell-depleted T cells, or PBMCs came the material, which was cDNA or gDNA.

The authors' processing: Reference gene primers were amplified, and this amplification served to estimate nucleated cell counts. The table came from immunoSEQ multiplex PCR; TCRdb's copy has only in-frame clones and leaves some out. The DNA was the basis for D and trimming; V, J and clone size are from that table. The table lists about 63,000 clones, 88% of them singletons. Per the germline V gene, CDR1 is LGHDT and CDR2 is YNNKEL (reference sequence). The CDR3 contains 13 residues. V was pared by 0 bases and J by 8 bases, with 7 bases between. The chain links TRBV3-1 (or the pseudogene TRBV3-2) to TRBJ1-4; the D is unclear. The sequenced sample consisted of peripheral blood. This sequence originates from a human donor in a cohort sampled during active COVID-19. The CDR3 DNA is TGTGCCAGCAGCCAAGAACCCAGGGAAAAACTGTTTTTT. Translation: CASSQEPREKLFF.